The clone carrying this T cell receptor beta chain was seen more than once but under ten times. The sample is drawn from a study of response to subunit inactivated influenza vaccine. TCRdb re-analysed the RT-PCR reads in MiXCR, keeping a single row per CDR3 protein. This table holds about 520,000 distinct CDR3 sequences, approximately 6.9% found once. The clonotype was recovered from a man aged 50-75 years who received an inactivated influenza vaccine. Here the sequenced sample was PBMCs from blood, taken about 23 months after vaccination.

The CDR3 region has the DNA TGTGCCAGCAGCGCAGAACCCGGGACAGGGTTCGGGGAGCTGTTTTTT. Translating gives CASSAEPGTGFGELFF. The rearrangement links TRBV9 to TRBJ2-2, with 9 bases fitting TRBD1. The germline V gene encodes CDR1 SGDLS and CDR2 YYNGEE. V shed 3 bases, J shed 7 bases, and the junction held 10 bases outside the gene matches. The CDR3 has 16 amino acids.